These 16 T cell receptor beta chains were sequenced from one sample in a study of Ad26.COV2.S vaccination and SARS-CoV-2 variants. Produced via immunoSEQ multiplex PCR; TCRdb's table is partial and in-frame only. The repertoire holds about 680,000 clones, with roughly 90% as singletons. The sample's treatment: about 20 received Ad26.COV2.S at low or high dose, single or two shots; 5 received placebo; per-sample allocation not given. Collection of the samples took place on day 63 after the first injection of vaccine or placebo. Sequencing used peripheral blood, obtained in a trial of Ad26.COV2.S vaccine versus placebo. All receptors derive from a person aged 18-60 years who received the Ad26.COV2.S COVID-19 vaccine or a placebo.

The V gene is TRBV5-4, the J gene TRBJ1-2, with TRBD1 as a possible D gene (6 bases). The CDR3 covers 15 residues. The ends were cut back, 0 bases at V and 5 bases at J, with 14 bases in the middle. The germline V gene has CDR1 SGHNT and CDR2 YYREEE (reference sequence). This CDR3 reads CASSLGTGPQYGYTF. CDR3 nucleotide sequence: TGTGCCAGCAGCTTGGGAACAGGGCCCCAGTATGGCTACACCTTC.

In this sample, this clone turned up once. The chain uses TRBV15 and TRBJ2-7; TRBD2 aligns across 8 bases. After removal of 0 bases from V and 3 bases from J, the junction contained 10 bases not matched to a gene. This CDR3 spans 17 amino acids. The V gene's germline CDR1 is LNHNV and CDR2 YYDKDF (reference sequence). CDR3 amino acids: CATSRDLGGSGSYEQYF. For the CDR3, the DNA is TGTGCCACCAGCAGAGACCTTGGGGGGAGCGGGAGCTACGAGCAGTACTTC.

This clone showed up just once. V and J are TRBV7-2 and TRBJ2-7, with 10 positions matching TRBD2. Germline lookup yields CDR1 SGHTA and CDR2 FQGNSA. V trimming: 2 bases; J trimming: 5 bases; junction bases outside the gene matches: 18. The CDR3 sequence is 19 residues long. The CDR3 DNA sequence: TGTGCCAGCAGCTTAAATAGGCTAGCGGGAGTCGTGGATCAAGACGAGCAGTACTTC. The encoded protein is CASSLNRLAGVVDQDEQYF.

CDR3 region: CAISESKENIQYF. DNA for the CDR3: TGTGCCATCAGTGAGTCCAAGGAAAACATTCAGTACTTC. V usage is TRBV10-3 and J usage is TRBJ2-4, with no clear D. With 0 bases removed from V and 5 bases from J, the gap between germline ends came to 5 bases. The CDR3 extends over 13 amino acids. The germline gives CDR1 ENHRY, CDR2 SYGVKD.

This clone was seen only once. The chain recombines TRBV6-6 with TRBJ2-1; 11 bases fit TRBD2. Per the germline V gene, CDR1 is MNHNY and CDR2 is SVGAGI (reference sequence). The junction had 14 bases not matched to a gene; V was cut back by 5 bases and J by 8 bases. This CDR3 contains 17 residues. The DNA of the CDR3 is TGTGCCAGCAGTCCGAGACTAGCGGGGCGCGATTGGGATGAGCAGTTCTTC. This sequence encodes CASSPRLAGRDWDEQFF.

The chain joins TRBV4-3 to TRBJ1-3, with D unresolved. The V gene lost 1 base and the J gene lost 4 bases, with 14 bases spanning the gap. This CDR3 region has 16 residues. Per germline, CDR1 LGHNA and CDR2 YSLEER. The CDR3 loop is CASSQGGRVRGNTIYF. CDR3 DNA sequence: TGCGCCAGCAGCCAAGGGGGTCGGGTGAGGGGAAACACCATATATTTT.

The chain employs TRBV7-6 and TRBJ1-5; unclear D gene. From germline, CDR1 is SGHVS and CDR2 FNYEAQ. V lost 2 bases to trimming and J lost 0 bases, with 8 bases between them. This CDR3 contains 15 residues. In nucleotides, the CDR3 is TGTGCCAGCAGCTTATCAGACGGTAGCAATCAGCCCCAGCATTTT. Translation gives CASSLSDGSNQPQHF.

The chain has TRBV7-2 and TRBJ2-7, with 7 bases that match TRBD2. CDR3 size: 16 residues. The V and J ends lost 5 bases and 3 bases, in that order; junction bases with no gene match: 13. Germline V gene sequence: CDR1 SGHTA, CDR2 FQGNSA. In DNA, the CDR3 is TGTGCCAGCAGCCACATACCGGCTAGCGGACTCTACGAGCAGTACTTC. The encoded protein is CASSHIPASGLYEQYF.

The chain is built from TRBV3-1 (or the pseudogene TRBV3-2) and TRBJ2-4, with 9 bases that match TRBD1. The germline V gene has CDR1 LGHDT and CDR2 YNNKEL (reference sequence). V lost 3 bases, J lost 3 bases, and 12 bases stayed unmatched. The CDR3 has 18 residues. This CDR3 is CASSHLSDRGEGKNIQYF. The CDR3 nucleotides are TGTGCCAGCAGCCACCTTTCGGACAGGGGTGAAGGCAAAAACATTCAGTACTTC.

This clone was observed once. The chain carries TRBV5-1 and TRBJ2-5, with 8 bases identical to TRBD2. The CDR3 consists of 16 residues. V shed 1 base, J shed 4 bases, and the junction held 9 bases outside the gene matches. Germline V lookup: CDR1 SGHRS, CDR2 YFSETQ. The CDR3 nucleotides are TGCGCCAGCAGCTTGAACGGGAGGGCCTATACAGAGACCCAGTACTTC. Its translation: CASSLNGRAYTETQYF.

The rearrangement joins TRBV3-1 (or the pseudogene TRBV3-2) to TRBJ2-5, with D maybe TRBD2 (6 bases). The CDR3 spans 16 residues. Trimming cost V 0 bases and J 5 bases, with 16 bases left between them. The germline V gene encodes CDR1 LGHDT and CDR2 YNNKEL (reference sequence). DNA of the CDR3: TGTGCCAGCAGCCAAGACCTAGGAGGGGTTAGGGAGACCCAGTACTTC. Translated: CASSQDLGGVRETQYF.

The genes are TRBV6-5 and TRBJ2-3; perhaps TRBD1 as D (6 bases). The V end lost 8 bases, the J end lost 6 bases, and 18 bases lay between the germline ends. Germline CDR1 MNHEY, CDR2 SVGAGI. The CDR3 runs 14 residues. DNA of the CDR3: TGTGCCAGCGTCCTTACAGGGACGAGCGATACGCAGTATTTT. It specifies CASVLTGTSDTQYF.

V usage is TRBV5-6 and J usage is TRBJ1-5; no firm D call. In germline, CDR1 is SGHDT, CDR2 YYEEEE. This CDR3 contains 13 residues. V was clipped by 2 bases and J by 2 bases, with 5 bases between them. The DNA of the CDR3 is TGTGCCAGCAGCTTAAGGGGCAATCAGCCCCAGCATTTT. This translates into CASSLRGNQPQHF.

The V call is TRBV19, the J call TRBJ2-7; tentative D call: TRBD1 (6 bases). With 8 bases removed from V and 4 bases from J, the gap between germline ends came to 9 bases. In germline, CDR1 is LNHDA, CDR2 SQIVND (reference sequence). CDR3 length: 11 amino acids. CDR3 sequence reads: CASRQEYEQYF. CDR3 bases: TGTGCCAGTCGACAGGAGTACGAGCAGTACTTC.

The chain is built from TRBV6-6 and TRBJ1-5; no clear D gene. V gave up 3 bases and J gave up 7 bases, with 13 bases separating them. CDR1 and CDR2 (germline): MNHNY, SVGAGI (reference sequence). The CDR3 loop spans 14 amino acids. CDR3 in DNA: TGTGCCAGCAGTTATTTGGCCGATGGGCAGCCCCAGCATTTT. It codes for CASSYLADGQPQHF.

The chain recombines TRBV15 with TRBJ2-5; D may be TRBD2 (6 bases). CDR3 size: 13 residues. Deletions cut 5 bases from V and 3 bases from J, with 10 bases between. Germline V gene lookup returns CDR1 LNHNV and CDR2 YYDKDF (reference sequence). The CDR3 region is CATSGKREETQYF. As DNA, the CDR3 is TGTGCCACCAGCGGTAAGCGGGAAGAGACCCAGTACTTC.